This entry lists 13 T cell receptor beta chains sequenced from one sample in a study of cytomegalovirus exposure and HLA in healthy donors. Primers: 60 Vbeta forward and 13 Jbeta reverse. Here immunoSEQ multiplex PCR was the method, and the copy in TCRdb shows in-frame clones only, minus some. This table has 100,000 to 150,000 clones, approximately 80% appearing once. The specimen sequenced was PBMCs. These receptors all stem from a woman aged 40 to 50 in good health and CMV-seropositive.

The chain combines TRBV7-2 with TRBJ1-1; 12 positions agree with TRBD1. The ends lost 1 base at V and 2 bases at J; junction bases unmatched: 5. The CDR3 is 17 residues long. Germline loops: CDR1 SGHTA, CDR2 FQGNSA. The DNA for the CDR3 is TGTGCCAGCAGCTTAGGAGGGACAGGGGGCCTAAACACTGAAGCTTTCTTT. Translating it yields CASSLGGTGGLNTEAFF.

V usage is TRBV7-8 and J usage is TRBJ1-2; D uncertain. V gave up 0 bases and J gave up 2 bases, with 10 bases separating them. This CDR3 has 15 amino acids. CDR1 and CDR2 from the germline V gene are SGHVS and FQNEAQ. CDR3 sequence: CASSLAPGVNYGYTF. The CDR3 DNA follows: TGTGCCAGCAGCTTAGCGCCAGGCGTCAACTATGGCTACACCTTC.

In DNA, the CDR3 is TGTGCCAGCAGCGGGGGACAGGGCCTCTACGAGCAGTACTTC. It codes for CASSGGQGLYEQYF. The chain combines TRBV5-6 with TRBJ2-7; 9 bases are a match to TRBD1. Germline CDR1 SGHDT, CDR2 YYEEEE. Losses at the gene ends were 4 bases for V and 3 bases for J; bases not matched to a gene: 5. The CDR3 has 14 amino acids.

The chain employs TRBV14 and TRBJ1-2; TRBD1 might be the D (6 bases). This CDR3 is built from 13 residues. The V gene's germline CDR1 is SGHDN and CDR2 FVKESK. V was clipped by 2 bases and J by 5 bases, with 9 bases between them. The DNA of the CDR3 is TGTGCCAGCAGCCAAACAGGGTTTTATGGCTACACCTTC. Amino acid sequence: CASSQTGFYGYTF. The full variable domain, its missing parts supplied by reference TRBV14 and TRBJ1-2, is EAGVTQFPSHSVIEKGQTVTLRCDPISGHDNLYWYRRVMGKEIKFLLHFVKESKQDESGMPNNRFLAERTGGTYSTLKVQPAELEDSGVYFCASSQTGFYGYTFGSGTRLTVV.

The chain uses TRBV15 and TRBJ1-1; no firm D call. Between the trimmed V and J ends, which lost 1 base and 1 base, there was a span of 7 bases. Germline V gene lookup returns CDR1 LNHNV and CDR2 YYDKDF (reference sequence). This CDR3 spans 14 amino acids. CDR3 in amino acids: CATSRGHPNTEAFF. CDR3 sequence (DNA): TGTGCCACCAGCAGAGGACACCCGAACACTGAAGCTTTCTTT.

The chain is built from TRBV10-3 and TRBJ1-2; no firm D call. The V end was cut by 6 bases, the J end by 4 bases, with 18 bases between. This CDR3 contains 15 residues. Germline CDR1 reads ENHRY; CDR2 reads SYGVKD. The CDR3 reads CAISSTADKIYGYTF. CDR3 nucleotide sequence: TGTGCCATCAGCAGTACAGCGGATAAAATCTATGGCTACACCTTC.

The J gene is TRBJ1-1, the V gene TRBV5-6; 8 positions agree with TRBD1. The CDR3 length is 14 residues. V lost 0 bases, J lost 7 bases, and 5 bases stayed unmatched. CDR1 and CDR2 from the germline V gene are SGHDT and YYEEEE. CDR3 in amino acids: CASSLGTGPVEAFF. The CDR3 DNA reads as TGTGCCAGCAGCTTGGGGACAGGGCCGGTTGAAGCTTTCTTT.

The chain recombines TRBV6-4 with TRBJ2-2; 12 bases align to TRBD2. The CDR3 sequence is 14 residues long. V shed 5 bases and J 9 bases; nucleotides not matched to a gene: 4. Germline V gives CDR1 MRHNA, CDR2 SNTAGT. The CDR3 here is CASSRTSGIRELFF. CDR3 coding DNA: TGTGCCAGCAGTAGGACTAGCGGGATAAGGGAGCTGTTTTTT.

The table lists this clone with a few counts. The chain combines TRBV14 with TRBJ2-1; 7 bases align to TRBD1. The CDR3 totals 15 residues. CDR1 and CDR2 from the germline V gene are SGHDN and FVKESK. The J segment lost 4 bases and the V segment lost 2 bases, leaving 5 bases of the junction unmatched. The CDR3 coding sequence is TGTGCCAGCAGCCAAATAACAGGGGTATACAATGAGCAGTTCTTC. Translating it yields CASSQITGVYNEQFF.

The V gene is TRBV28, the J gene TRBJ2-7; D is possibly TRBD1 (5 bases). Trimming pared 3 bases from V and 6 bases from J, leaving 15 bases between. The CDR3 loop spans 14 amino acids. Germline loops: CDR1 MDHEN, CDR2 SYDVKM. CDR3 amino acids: CASSFGQGFSEQYF. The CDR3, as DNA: TGTGCCAGCAGTTTTGGTCAGGGTTTTTCCGAGCAGTACTTC.

The CDR3 DNA follows: TGTGCCAGTAGTATCACCACAGGGGGCGGTTATGGCTACACCTTC. This codes for CASSITTGGGYGYTF. J is TRBJ1-2 and V is TRBV19; TRBD1 matches at 9 bases. J lost 5 bases, V lost 3 bases, and 7 bases had no gene match. The CDR3 runs to 15 residues. CDR1 LNHDA and CDR2 SQIVND come from the germline V gene (reference sequence).

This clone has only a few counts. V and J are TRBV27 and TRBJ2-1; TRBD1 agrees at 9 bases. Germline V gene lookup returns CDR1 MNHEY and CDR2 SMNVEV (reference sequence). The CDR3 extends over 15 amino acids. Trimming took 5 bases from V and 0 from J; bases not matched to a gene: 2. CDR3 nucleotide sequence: TGTGCCAGCAGTCCGGACAGGGGCTCCTACAATGAGCAGTTCTTC. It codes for CASSPDRGSYNEQFF.

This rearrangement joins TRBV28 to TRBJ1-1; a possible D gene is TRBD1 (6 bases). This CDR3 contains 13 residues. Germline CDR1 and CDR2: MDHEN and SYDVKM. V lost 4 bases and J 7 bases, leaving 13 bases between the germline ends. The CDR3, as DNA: TGTGCCAGCAGTTCTTCAGGGGTGTATGAAGCTTTCTTT. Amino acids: CASSSSGVYEAFF.